The 27 T cell receptor beta chains in this list originate from one sample, sequenced in a study of radiation and T cells in renal cell carcinoma. Specified treatment: 15 Gy SBRT to primary tumor, nephrectomy 4 weeks later. Sequencing used immunoSEQ multiplex PCR; TCRdb keeps in-frame clones, though not all of them. The sample holds about 16,000 clones; 50% are singletons and the top ten take about two fifths. The starting material was tumor tissue, obtained from a patient whose treatment included radiotherapy and nephrectomy. These receptors were collected from a woman aged 55-70 years with renal cell carcinoma.

This chain uses TRBV11-2 with TRBJ2-7, with D perhaps assigned TRBD1 or TRBD2 (5 bases each). The CDR3 extends over 13 amino acids. Trimming pared 4 bases from V and 8 bases from J, leaving 15 bases between. In germline, CDR1 is SGHAT, CDR2 FQNNGV. The CDR3 DNA reads as TGTGCCAGCAGCTCCTGGGTTCGGGACCAGCAGTACTTC. This gives the protein CASSSWVRDQQYF.

The CDR3 is CASSYLDRGLNYGYTF. Written as DNA, the CDR3 is TGTGCCAGCAGTTACTTGGACAGGGGGCTAAACTATGGCTACACCTTC. The chain is built from TRBV6-5 and TRBJ1-2; 11 bases fit TRBD1. The CDR3 contains 16 residues. CDR1 MNHEY and CDR2 SVGAGI come from the germline V gene. Losses at the gene ends were 1 base for V and 2 bases for J; bases not matched to a gene: 3.

This clone was counted between two and nine times. One end of the junction varies from germline; a read error may be responsible. The CDR3 here is CASSSGRLLNTGELFF. The DNA of the CDR3 is TGTGCTAGCAGCTCGGGGAGGCTTCTGAACACCGGGGAGCTGTTTTTT. The chain couples TRBV7-7 to TRBJ2-2; tentatively, D is TRBD2 (6 bases). This CDR3 has 16 residues. Germline CDR1 is SSHAT and CDR2 is FNYEAQ (reference sequence).

This clone was observed a few times. V usage is TRBV19 and J usage is TRBJ1-1; D is undetermined. The CDR3 covers 12 residues. Germline V gene sequence: CDR1 LNHDA, CDR2 SQIVND (reference sequence). Between the trimmed V and J ends, which lost 3 bases and 4 bases, there was a span of 6 bases. CDR3 sequence reads: CASSIEGTEAFF. The CDR3 DNA sequence: TGTGCCAGTAGTATCGAGGGCACTGAAGCTTTCTTT.

This clone showed up many times. This chain joins TRBV19 and TRBJ1-6; no definite D call. The CDR3 sequence is 15 residues long. Germline loops: CDR1 LNHDA, CDR2 SQIVND (reference sequence). Trimming removed 3 bases at V and 1 base at J, with 7 bases between. The CDR3 loop reads CASSMWSSYNSPLHF. In DNA form, the CDR3 reads TGTGCCAGTAGTATGTGGAGTTCCTATAATTCACCCCTCCACTTT. Based on the CDR3 plus reference TRBV19 and TRBJ1-6, the full variable domain is DGGITQSPKYLFRKEGQNVTLSCEQNLNHDAMYWYRQDPGQGLRLIYYSQIVNDFQKGDIAEGYSVSREKKESFPLTVTSAQKNPTAFYLCASSMWSSYNSPLHFGNGTRLTVT.

Only a few counts were recorded for this clone. The chain links TRBV5-4 to TRBJ2-7; TRBD1 might be the D (5 bases). CDR3 length: 14 amino acids. The ends were cut back, 4 bases at V and 6 bases at J, with 17 bases in the middle. Germline loops: CDR1 SGHNT, CDR2 YYREEE (reference sequence). The CDR3 loop is CASSPRRERGEQYF. The DNA for the CDR3 is TGTGCCAGCAGCCCTCGTAGAGAAAGGGGCGAGCAGTACTTC.

V usage is TRBV6-4 and J usage is TRBJ2-1; 14 nucleotides line up with TRBD2. There are 15 residues in the CDR3. Germline CDR1 reads MRHNA; CDR2 reads SNTAGT. V dropped 5 bases and J dropped 6; count of bases not matched to a gene: 3. The CDR3 spells CASSTGTSGSNEQFF. The CDR3 nucleotides are TGTGCCAGCAGTACCGGGACTAGCGGGAGCAATGAGCAGTTCTTC.

The CDR3 spells CASSPRDSYLEPTTYEQYF. CDR3 in DNA: TGTGCCAGCAGCCCCCGGGACTCATATTTGGAGCCAACAACCTACGAGCAGTACTTC. The J gene is TRBJ2-7, the V gene TRBV9; possible D gene TRBD2, 6 bases. Trimming took 4 bases from V and 2 from J, leaving 28 bases between them. This CDR3 is 19 amino acids long. Germline CDR1 reads SGDLS; CDR2 reads YYNGEE. The entire variable domain, with the rest obtained from reference TRBV9 and TRBJ2-7, is as follows: DSGVTQTPKHLITATGQRVTLRCSPRSGDLSVYWYQQSLDQGLQFLIQYYNGEERAKGNILERFSAQQFPDLHSELNLSSLELGDSALYFCASSPRDSYLEPTTYEQYFGPGTRLTVT.

This rearrangement joins TRBV6-5 to TRBJ1-1; D is possibly TRBD1 (6 bases). Looked up from germline, CDR1 is MNHEY and CDR2 is SVGAGI. This CDR3 region has 14 residues. Deletions cut 5 bases from V and 1 base from J, with 11 bases between. This CDR3 is CASSADSANTEAFF. The CDR3 coding sequence is TGTGCCAGCAGTGCGGACAGCGCGAACACTGAAGCTTTCTTT.

The table lists this clone with a few counts. This chain connects TRBV7-9 to TRBJ1-1; no reliable D call. The CDR3 loop spans 11 amino acids. V was clipped by 5 bases and J by 7 bases, with 8 bases between them. Germline V lookup: CDR1 SEHNR, CDR2 FQNEAQ (reference sequence). CDR3 sequence: CASSPSIEAFF. The CDR3 nucleotides are TGTGCCAGCAGCCCCTCCATTGAAGCTTTCTTT.

This chain links TRBV2 with TRBJ1-5; 12 bases fit TRBD1. CDR3 size: 18 residues. The trim removed 6 bases at V and 3 bases at J, leaving 12 bases unmatched. The germline V gene has CDR1 SNHLY and CDR2 FYNNEI. CDR3 DNA: TGTGCCAGCAGCGATACCCGGGGACAGGGGGCTACCAATCAGCCCCAGCATTTT. Protein sequence: CASSDTRGQGATNQPQHF. Drawing the rest from reference TRBV2 and TRBJ1-5, the complete variable domain is EPEVTQTPSHQVTQMGQEVILRCVPISNHLYFYWYRQILGQKVEFLVSFYNNEISEKSEIFDDQFSVERPDGSNFTLKIRSTKLEDSAMYFCASSDTRGQGATNQPQHFGDGTRLSIL.

This chain uses TRBV9 with TRBJ2-1; 8 bases align to TRBD2. V lost 3 bases, J lost 8 bases, and 13 bases stayed unmatched. The CDR3 is 16 amino acids. The V gene's germline CDR1 is SGDLS and CDR2 YYNGEE. CDR3 DNA: TGTGCCAGCAGCGACCCGGGGGGGCCTCGGAAACATGAGCAGTTCTTC. Its protein is CASSDPGGPRKHEQFF.

The V call is TRBV13, the J call TRBJ1-3, with D possibly TRBD1 on 5 matching bases. The germline CDR1 and CDR2 sequences are PRHDT and FYEKMQ (reference sequence). The CDR3 is 16 residues long. Trimming shortened V by 0 bases and J by 0 bases, and 9 bases separated the two germline ends. CDR3 loop: CASSLGAGGSGNTIYF. The CDR3 region has the DNA TGTGCCAGCAGCTTAGGGGCCGGGGGCTCTGGAAACACCATATATTTT.

The V and J genes are TRBV15 and TRBJ2-7; TRBD1 aligns across 12 bases. From germline, CDR1 is LNHNV and CDR2 YYDKDF (reference sequence). CDR3 length: 14 residues. V lost 4 bases to trimming and J lost 5 bases; unmatched junction nucleotides: 3. CDR3 sequence: CATSMGTGGHEQYF. CDR3 coding DNA: TGTGCCACCAGCATGGGGACAGGGGGCCACGAGCAGTACTTC.

This clone was seen more than once but under ten times. The rearrangement joins TRBV2 to TRBJ1-2, with D hard to call. Trimming pared 8 bases from V and 3 bases from J, leaving 4 bases between. Germline V CDR1 and CDR2: SNHLY, FYNNEI. CDR3 length: 10 amino acids. This chain's CDR3 is CASGDYGYTF. CDR3 nucleotide sequence: TGTGCCAGCGGGGACTATGGCTACACCTTC.

The chain has TRBV19 and TRBJ1-2; 7 bases align to TRBD1. The J segment lost 4 bases and the V segment lost 6 bases, leaving 8 bases of the junction unmatched. CDR1 and CDR2 from the germline V gene are LNHDA and SQIVND (reference sequence). CDR3 length: 14 amino acids. For the CDR3, the DNA is TGTGCCAGTAGGGCGACAGGGAAAGGCTATGGCTACACCTTC. This sequence encodes CASRATGKGYGYTF.

V usage is TRBV5-1 and J usage is TRBJ2-5; 8 bases agree with TRBD1. Unmatched junction bases numbered 6, after V lost 3 bases and J lost 5 bases. The CDR3 spans 14 residues. Germline V gene sequence: CDR1 SGHRS, CDR2 YFSETQ. CDR3 region: CASSSPGGYETQYF. The CDR3 nucleotides are TGCGCCAGCAGCTCCCCAGGGGGCTATGAGACCCAGTACTTC.

This rearrangement joins TRBV9 to TRBJ2-7; TRBD1 might be the D (5 bases). Between the trimmed V and J ends, which lost 0 bases and 3 bases, there was a span of 7 bases. The CDR3 runs to 13 residues. Germline V gene lookup returns CDR1 SGDLS and CDR2 YYNGEE. The CDR3, as DNA: TGTGCCAGCAGCGTAGATAGGGGCTACGAGCAGTACTTC. Translated, it gives CASSVDRGYEQYF.

The CDR3 DNA is TGTGCCAGCAGCCTAACCGACCGCCGAACCGGGGAGCTGTTTTTT. Residues: CASSLTDRRTGELFF. J is TRBJ2-2 and V is TRBV14, with D unclear. Trimming cost V 4 bases and J 5 bases, with 14 bases left between them. Germline V CDR1 and CDR2: SGHDN, FVKESK. This CDR3 is built from 15 residues.

The rearrangement links TRBV5-5 to TRBJ2-2; D is perhaps TRBD1 (6 bases). CDR3 length: 15 amino acids. Germline CDR1 reads SGHKS; CDR2 reads YYEKEE (reference sequence). Trimming removed 2 bases at V and 6 bases at J, with 14 bases between. The CDR3 bases are TGTGCCAGCAGCTTTCGGGACACCGGTTCCGGGGAGCTGTTTTTT. Protein product: CASSFRDTGSGELFF.

This clone appeared a few times. The CDR3 DNA follows: TGTGCCAGCAGTGACCCCACTGACAGGCCCAGGACCGGGGAGCTGTTTTTT. Amino acids: CASSDPTDRPRTGELFF. V usage is TRBV2 and J usage is TRBJ2-2, with a tentative D call TRBD1 (6 bases). The CDR3 has 17 amino acids. Germline CDR1 and CDR2: SNHLY and FYNNEI. V lost 3 bases and J 5 bases, leaving 19 bases between the germline ends.

In its sample, this clone was seen once. The chain recombines TRBV15 with TRBJ1-5, with D hard to call. Trimming removed 7 bases from V and 4 bases from J, with 14 bases in between. CDR1 is LNHNV, CDR2 YYDKDF, per germline (reference sequence). The CDR3 length is 14 residues. CDR3 sequence reads: CATTEGFGNQPQHF. The CDR3 region has the DNA TGTGCCACCACGGAGGGCTTCGGGAATCAGCCCCAGCATTTT.

This clone occurred many times. The chain recombines TRBV11-2 with TRBJ2-5; D uncertain. Germline values: CDR1 SGHAT, CDR2 FQNNGV. V shed 3 bases and J shed 2 bases, with 7 bases lying between them. The CDR3 sequence is 13 residues long. For the CDR3, the DNA is TGTGCCAGCAGCTTTGTCTATCAAGAGACCCAGTACTTC. It translates to CASSFVYQETQYF.

V and J are TRBV5-8 and TRBJ2-7, with TRBD1 identical over 7 bases. V lost 0 bases, J lost 2 bases, and 5 bases stayed unmatched. The CDR3 sequence is 15 residues long. The germline V gene encodes CDR1 SGHTS and CDR2 YDEGEE. The CDR3 here is CASSLDRGGTYEQYF. In DNA, the CDR3 is TGTGCCAGCAGCTTGGACAGGGGTGGGACCTACGAGCAGTACTTC.

The rearrangement joins TRBV9 to TRBJ1-1; D is unclear. This CDR3 spans 14 amino acids. Trimming took off 4 bases at V and 5 bases at J, with 15 bases between the two ends. The germline V gene encodes CDR1 SGDLS and CDR2 YYNGEE. As DNA, the CDR3 is TGTGCCAGCAGCTTGGCCGGAGGGCCGACTGAAGCTTTCTTT. Translated, it gives CASSLAGGPTEAFF.

This clone showed up just a few times. The chain has TRBV19 and TRBJ2-1; D is unclear. V lost 3 bases and J 3 bases, leaving 12 bases between the germline ends. This CDR3 is built from 15 residues. Germline assignment: CDR1 LNHDA and CDR2 SQIVND (reference sequence). CDR3 in amino acids: CASSIDGQLYNEQFF. The DNA for the CDR3 is TGTGCCAGTAGTATTGATGGCCAGCTCTACAATGAGCAGTTCTTC.

The rearrangement joins TRBV2 to TRBJ1-2, with TRBD1 matching 8 bases. Germline CDR1 and CDR2: SNHLY and FYNNEI. The CDR3 sequence is 15 residues long. Germline trimming cut 5 bases from V and 2 bases from J; bases unmatched to any gene: 7. The CDR3 here is CASSRDRGLNYGYTF. For the CDR3, the DNA is TGTGCCAGCAGTAGAGACAGGGGCTTGAACTATGGCTACACCTTC.